Shown below are 8 T cell receptor beta chains from a single sample sequenced in a study of glioma-infiltrating T cells. Using RNA template, CDR3s of TCR alpha and beta were amplified with iRepertoire arm-PCR. TCRdb re-called the multiplex PCR reads through MiXCR, storing one row per CDR3 protein. In the table there are around 390,000 distinct CDR3 sequences, around 45% of which are singletons. The specimen was glioma tissue, nonneoplastic brain tissue, or PBMCs (not recorded which). Receptors were obtained from a human donor with low-grade glioma or glioblastoma, undergoing nonglioma brain surgery, or in good health (not recorded which).

Note on this clonotype: A read error is possible here, since a much larger clone lies one base away. The chain employs TRBV20-1 and TRBJ2-1; a weak D match, TRBD1 (7 bases). There are 14 residues in the CDR3. CDR1 and CDR2 (germline): DFQATT, SNEGSKA (reference sequence). The CDR3 DNA is TGCAGTGCTAGTCAGGGGGGAACCTACAATGAGCGGTTCTTC. Its protein is CSASQGGTYNERFF.

This clonotype was counted only a few times. This rearrangement joins TRBV12-5 to TRBJ2-1; 12 bases are a match to TRBD2. The CDR3 is made up of 17 amino acids. V shed 4 bases, J shed 4 bases, and the junction held 8 bases outside the gene matches. Germline V gene sequence: CDR1 LGHNT, CDR2 FRNRAP. CDR3 nucleotides: TGTGCTAGTGGTTCATCTCGGACTAGCGGGAAATACAATGAGCAGTTCTTC. Translating it yields CASGSSRTSGKYNEQFF.

This clonotype was found a few times. This chain uses TRBV2 with TRBJ2-7; 8 positions agree with TRBD2. The length of the CDR3 is 14 residues. From germline, CDR1 is SNHLY and CDR2 FYNNEI. J gave up 6 bases and V 4 bases, and 8 bases lay outside the gene matches. The CDR3 spells CASSVRREEREQYF. The CDR3 region has the DNA TGTGCCAGCAGTGTTAGGCGGGAGGAACGCGAGCAGTACTTC. The variable domain in full, with the rest retrieved from reference TRBV2 and TRBJ2-7, is EPEVTQTPSHQVTQMGQEVILRCVPISNHLYFYWYRQILGQKVEFLVSFYNNEISEKSEIFDDQFSVERPDGSNFTLKIRSTKLEDSAMYFCASSVRREEREQYFGPGTRLTVT.

This clonotype was seen a few times. This chain joins TRBV28 and TRBJ1-5, with 8 bases fitting TRBD1. With V trimmed by 2 bases and J by 7 bases, 4 bases remained unmatched. Per germline, CDR1 MDHEN and CDR2 SYDVKM. The CDR3 covers 14 residues. The CDR3 nucleotides are TGTGCCAGCAGTTTACCAGGGGGCGGGCAGCCCCAGCATTTT. The encoded protein is CASSLPGGGQPQHF.

The chain is built from TRBV5-6 and TRBJ2-1; D perhaps matches TRBD2 (6 bases). CDR3 length: 14 amino acids. Germline V gene data show CDR1 as SGHDT and CDR2 as YYEEEE. V lost 7 bases to trimming and J lost 0 bases, with 11 bases between them. The CDR3 here is CASLEGSSYNEQFF. CDR3 bases: TGTGCCAGCTTGGAGGGCAGCTCCTACAATGAGCAGTTCTTC.

The V gene is TRBV3-1, the J gene TRBJ2-1, with 11 bases aligning to TRBD2. Looked up from germline, CDR1 is LGHDT and CDR2 is YNNKEL (reference sequence). The CDR3 length is 17 residues. The ends lost 1 base at V and 5 bases at J; junction bases unmatched: 7. Here the CDR3 reads CASSQVSGTSGNNEQFF. The CDR3 DNA is TGTGCCAGCAGCCAAGTATCAGGGACTAGCGGCAACAATGAGCAGTTCTTC.

The chain combines TRBV5-1 with TRBJ2-2; TRBD1 is a possible D gene (6 bases). V was trimmed by 0 bases and J by 5 bases, leaving 14 bases between them. CDR3 length equals 16 residues. In germline, CDR1 is SGHRS, CDR2 YFSETQ. CDR3 nucleotide sequence: TGCGCCAGCAGCTTGGTACAGGGTTTAATAACCGGGGAGCTGTTTTTT. Encoded protein: CASSLVQGLITGELFF.

This rearrangement joins TRBV5-1 to TRBJ2-1, with 7 bases matching TRBD2. This CDR3 spans 15 amino acids. CDR1 is SGHRS, CDR2 YFSETQ, per germline. Germline trimming cut 4 bases from V and 4 bases from J; bases unmatched to any gene: 8. Written as DNA, the CDR3 is TGCGCCAGCAGCCGCCCGGGACTACCTTACAATGAGCAGTTCTTC. Translated, it gives CASSRPGLPYNEQFF. The complete variable domain, with remaining parts taken from reference TRBV5-1 and TRBJ2-1, reads KAGVTQTPRYLIKTRGQQVTLSCSPISGHRSVSWYQQTPGQGLQFLFEYFSETQRNKGNFPGRFSGRQFSNSRSEMNVSTLELGDSALYLCASSRPGLPYNEQFFGPGTRLTVL.